This is a list of T cell receptor beta chains from one sample in a study of blood T cell repertoires in COVID-19. The assay was immunoSEQ multiplex PCR, and TCRdb's table has in-frame clones only and misses some. Of around 160,000 clones listed, over 90% are singletons. Sequenced material: peripheral blood. The receptors were gathered from a woman in her sixties or seventies with COVID-19, enrolled during active disease. CDR3s include the opening cysteine and the closing phenylalanine or tryptophan. D genes are given only for firm matches. Expanded clones get a size class; other rows say once, few or many, or leave the size out.

clone_size: .
d_call: .
v_call: TRBV28
j_call: TRBJ2-3
cdr3_aa: CASLPGVGDTQYF
cdr3_nt: TGTGCCAGTCTCCCGGGGGTTGGAGATACGCAGTATTTT

clone_size: .
d_call: .
v_call: TRBV5-6
j_call: TRBJ1-2
cdr3_aa: CASSLVRAAPYGYTF
cdr3_nt: TGTGCCAGCAGTCTCGTGAGGGCCGCCCCCTATGGCTACACCTTC

clone_size: .
d_call: TRBD1
v_call: TRBV5-1
j_call: TRBJ1-2
cdr3_aa: CASNPTAGGQYGYTF
cdr3_nt: TGCGCCAGCAACCCCACGGCGGGGGGACAGTATGGCTACACCTTC

clone_size: once
d_call: .
v_call: TRBV5-8
j_call: TRBJ2-3
cdr3_aa: CASATREFTDTQYF
cdr3_nt: TGTGCCAGCGCTACCAGGGAATTCACAGATACGCAGTATTTT

clone_size: .
d_call: .
v_call: TRBV9
j_call: TRBJ2-1
cdr3_aa: CASGPYRRSYNEQFF
cdr3_nt: TGTGCCAGCGGGCCCTACAGGCGCTCCTACAATGAGCAGTTCTTC

clone_size: .
d_call: TRBD2
v_call: TRBV3-1/TRBV3-2
j_call: TRBJ2-1
cdr3_aa: CASSQSLGGNNEQFF
cdr3_nt: TGTGCCAGCAGCCAATCCCTGGGGGGGAACAATGAGCAGTTCTTC

clone_size: .
d_call: TRBD2
v_call: TRBV10-3
j_call: TRBJ2-2
cdr3_aa: CAIAGLNTGELFF
cdr3_nt: TGTGCCATCGCGGGACTAAACACCGGGGAGCTGTTTTTT

clone_size: few
d_call: TRBD2
v_call: TRBV4-1
j_call: TRBJ2-1
cdr3_aa: CASSQVRTSGTYNEQFF
cdr3_nt: TGCGCCAGCAGCCAAGTGCGGACTAGCGGGACCTACAATGAGCAGTTCTTC

clone_size: .
d_call: TRBD1
v_call: TRBV27
j_call: TRBJ2-1
cdr3_aa: CASSLSSGQYEQFF
cdr3_nt: TGTGCCAGCAGTTTATCATCGGGACAGTATGAGCAGTTCTTC

clone_size: once
d_call: TRBD2
v_call: TRBV30
j_call: TRBJ2-5
cdr3_aa: CAWSRRWGGGASETQYF
cdr3_nt: TGTGCCTGGAGTCGCCGGTGGGGCGGGGGGGCGAGTGAGACCCAGTACTTC

clone_size: .
d_call: TRBD2
v_call: TRBV10-3
j_call: TRBJ2-7
cdr3_aa: CAISSGLAGSYEQYF
cdr3_nt: TGTGCCATCAGCTCGGGACTAGCGGGCTCCTACGAGCAGTACTTC

clone_size: .
d_call: TRBD1
v_call: TRBV18
j_call: TRBJ2-1
cdr3_aa: CASSPGQGSFNEQFF
cdr3_nt: TGTGCCAGCTCACCGGGACAGGGGTCGTTCAATGAGCAGTTCTTC

clone_size: .
d_call: TRBD1
v_call: TRBV24-1
j_call: TRBJ1-5
cdr3_aa: CATSDSPGTGSNQPQHF
cdr3_nt: TGTGCCACCAGTGATTCCCCCGGGACAGGGAGCAATCAGCCCCAGCATTTT

clone_size: few
d_call: .
v_call: TRBV11-2
j_call: TRBJ2-1
cdr3_aa: CASSSLNFQQFF
cdr3_nt: TGTGCCAGCAGCTCCCTAAACTTCCAGCAGTTCTTC

clone_size: .
d_call: .
v_call: TRBV25-1
j_call: TRBJ2-6
cdr3_aa: CASSEFGSSGANVLTF
cdr3_nt: TGTGCCAGCAGTGAATTTGGTAGCTCTGGGGCCAACGTCCTGACTTTC

clone_size: few
d_call: .
v_call: TRBV9
j_call: TRBJ2-7
cdr3_aa: CASSAGHEQYF
cdr3_nt: TGTGCCAGCAGCGCCGGTCACGAGCAGTACTTC

clone_size: .
d_call: .
v_call: TRBV2
j_call: TRBJ1-6
cdr3_aa: CASSARQVLGSPLHF
cdr3_nt: TGTGCCAGCAGTGCTCGTCAGGTGCTCGGTTCACCCCTCCACTTT

clone_size: .
d_call: TRBD1
v_call: TRBV10-3
j_call: TRBJ1-1
cdr3_aa: CALQGSNTEAFF
cdr3_nt: TGTGCCCTACAGGGGTCGAACACTGAAGCTTTCTTT

clone_size: .
d_call: .
v_call: TRBV7-9
j_call: TRBJ1-2
cdr3_aa: CASDSGVAGTNYGYTF
cdr3_nt: TGTGCCAGCGACTCGGGTGTGGCAGGGACTAACTATGGCTACACCTTC

clone_size: .
d_call: TRBD1
v_call: TRBV7-9
j_call: TRBJ1-1
cdr3_aa: CASSLMQGDTEAFF
cdr3_nt: TGTGCCAGCAGCTTAATGCAGGGGGATACTGAAGCTTTCTTT

clone_size: .
d_call: .
v_call: TRBV3-1/TRBV3-2
j_call: TRBJ1-5
cdr3_aa: CASSGGNRNQPQHF
cdr3_nt: TGTGCCAGCAGCGGGGGCAACCGAAATCAGCCCCAGCATTTT

clone_size: .
d_call: .
v_call: TRBV6-2/TRBV6-3
j_call: TRBJ1-5
cdr3_aa: CASSYSGPANNQPQHF
cdr3_nt: TGTGCCAGCAGTTACTCGGGGCCAGCCAACAATCAGCCCCAGCATTTT

clone_size: .
d_call: TRBD1
v_call: TRBV7-9
j_call: TRBJ1-4
cdr3_aa: CASQGAMDEKLFF
cdr3_nt: TGTGCCAGCCAGGGGGCGATGGATGAAAAACTGTTTTTT

clone_size: .
d_call: .
v_call: TRBV12-3/TRBV12-4
j_call: TRBJ1-2
cdr3_aa: CASSLAPGEGYTF
cdr3_nt: TGTGCCAGCAGTTTAGCCCCAGGGGAGGGCTACACCTTC

clone_size: .
d_call: .
v_call: TRBV7-9
j_call: TRBJ2-7
cdr3_aa: CASSLKQDPSYEQYF
cdr3_nt: TGTGCCAGCAGCTTAAAACAGGACCCTTCCTACGAGCAGTACTTC

clone_size: .
d_call: .
v_call: TRBV12-3/TRBV12-4
j_call: TRBJ2-2
cdr3_aa: CASSLNGGLFF
cdr3_nt: TGTGCCAGCAGTTTGAACGGCGGGCTGTTTTTT

clone_size: .
d_call: TRBD1
v_call: TRBV9
j_call: TRBJ1-1
cdr3_aa: CASSAGQGVNTEAFF
cdr3_nt: TGTGCCAGCAGCGCCGGACAGGGTGTGAACACTGAAGCTTTCTTT

clone_size: .
d_call: .
v_call: TRBV2
j_call: TRBJ1-2
cdr3_aa: CASSEARQRGGYTF
cdr3_nt: TGTGCCAGCAGTGAAGCGCGACAGAGAGGTGGCTACACCTTC

clone_size: .
d_call: .
v_call: TRBV7-2
j_call: TRBJ1-1
cdr3_aa: CASSPRGRTEAFF
cdr3_nt: TGTGCCAGCAGCCCGAGAGGGCGCACTGAAGCTTTCTTT

clone_size: .
d_call: .
v_call: TRBV25-1
j_call: TRBJ1-4
cdr3_aa: CASSDQAGNEKLFF
cdr3_nt: TGTGCCAGCAGTGATCAGGCGGGCAATGAAAAACTGTTTTTT

clone_size: .
d_call: TRBD1
v_call: TRBV4-1
j_call: TRBJ1-4
cdr3_aa: CASSQSGTGKEKLFF
cdr3_nt: TGCGCCAGCAGCCAATCCGGGACAGGGAAGGAAAAACTGTTTTTT

clone_size: .
d_call: .
v_call: TRBV19
j_call: TRBJ1-5
cdr3_aa: CASTARTASNQPQHF
cdr3_nt: TGTGCCAGTACCGCCCGGACTGCTAGCAATCAGCCCCAGCATTTT

clone_size: .
d_call: TRBD2
v_call: TRBV7-2
j_call: TRBJ2-5
cdr3_aa: CASSSVAGIDSQETQYF
cdr3_nt: TGTGCCAGCAGCTCCGTAGCGGGGATCGATTCGCAAGAGACCCAGTACTTC

clone_size: once
d_call: .
v_call: TRBV5-1
j_call: TRBJ1-3
cdr3_aa: CASSLAGGLSGNTIYF
cdr3_nt: TGCGCCAGCAGCTTGGCGGGGGGCCTTTCTGGAAACACCATATATTTT

clone_size: .
d_call: TRBD1
v_call: TRBV4-1
j_call: TRBJ1-2
cdr3_aa: CASSPLPGQSNYGYTF
cdr3_nt: TGCGCCAGCAGCCCCCTCCCGGGACAGAGTAACTATGGCTACACCTTC

clone_size: .
d_call: .
v_call: TRBV7-9
j_call: TRBJ1-2
cdr3_aa: CASSLPGRKEDGYTF
cdr3_nt: TGTGCCAGCAGCTTACCCGGCCGAAAGGAGGACGGCTACACCTTC

clone_size: .
d_call: TRBD1
v_call: TRBV2
j_call: TRBJ1-2
cdr3_aa: CASTDVGQGVSINYGYTF
cdr3_nt: TGTGCCAGCACCGACGTGGGACAGGGTGTGTCTATTAACTATGGCTACACCTTC

clone_size: .
d_call: .
v_call: TRBV5-1
j_call: TRBJ2-7
cdr3_aa: CASSWERDSAGGEQYF
cdr3_nt: TGCGCCAGCAGCTGGGAAAGGGACTCCGCCGGGGGTGAGCAGTACTTC

clone_size: .
d_call: TRBD1
v_call: TRBV5-6
j_call: TRBJ1-2
cdr3_aa: CASSLPTGMDGYTF
cdr3_nt: TGTGCCAGCAGCCTGCCGACAGGGATGGATGGCTACACCTTC

clone_size: .
d_call: TRBD1
v_call: TRBV5-4
j_call: TRBJ1-1
cdr3_aa: CASSLAGTGALESFF
cdr3_nt: TGTGCCAGCAGCTTGGCCGGGACAGGGGCCTTAGAATCCTTCTTT

clone_size: .
d_call: TRBD1
v_call: TRBV4-1
j_call: TRBJ1-2
cdr3_aa: CASSQGQTGERFNGYTF
cdr3_nt: TGCGCCAGCAGCCAAGGTCAGACAGGGGAACGGTTTAATGGCTACACCTTC

clone_size: .
d_call: .
v_call: TRBV2
j_call: TRBJ2-7
cdr3_aa: CASTPGHDSYEQYF
cdr3_nt: TGTGCCAGCACACCGGGACATGACTCCTACGAGCAGTACTTC

clone_size: .
d_call: .
v_call: TRBV2
j_call: TRBJ2-2
cdr3_aa: CASSPNRVTGELFF
cdr3_nt: TGTGCCAGCAGCCCTAACAGGGTTACCGGGGAGCTGTTTTTT

clone_size: .
d_call: .
v_call: TRBV7-2
j_call: TRBJ2-7
cdr3_aa: CASSPRGGGEQYF
cdr3_nt: TGTGCCAGCAGCCCTAGGGGGGGCGGCGAGCAGTACTTC

clone_size: .
d_call: TRBD2
v_call: TRBV10-1
j_call: TRBJ2-2
cdr3_aa: CASTEEAGANTGELFF
cdr3_nt: TGCGCCAGCACCGAAGAGGCGGGGGCGAACACCGGGGAGCTGTTTTTT

clone_size: .
d_call: TRBD1
v_call: TRBV7-2
j_call: TRBJ1-4
cdr3_aa: CASSFDRGREKLFF
cdr3_nt: TGTGCCAGCAGCTTTGACAGGGGGAGAGAAAAACTGTTTTTT

clone_size: once
d_call: .
v_call: TRBV14
j_call: TRBJ2-1
cdr3_aa: CASSQEMLRGEQFF
cdr3_nt: TGTGCCAGCAGCCAAGAAATGCTAAGGGGTGAGCAGTTCTTC

clone_size: .
d_call: .
v_call: TRBV2
j_call: TRBJ1-1
cdr3_aa: CASYLILLVAEAFF
cdr3_nt: TGTGCCAGCTATCTTATTTTATTAGTCGCTGAAGCTTTCTTT

clone_size: .
d_call: TRBD1
v_call: TRBV12-3/TRBV12-4
j_call: TRBJ1-2
cdr3_aa: CASSSGTGIGYTF
cdr3_nt: TGTGCCAGCAGTTCTGGGACAGGGATTGGCTACACCTTC

clone_size: .
d_call: TRBD2
v_call: TRBV10-3
j_call: TRBJ2-5
cdr3_aa: CAISVVAGGPQETQYF
cdr3_nt: TGTGCCATCAGTGTTGTAGCGGGGGGTCCTCAAGAGACCCAGTACTTC

clone_size: .
d_call: TRBD1
v_call: TRBV11-3
j_call: TRBJ2-7
cdr3_aa: CASSLGFPTGTKTYEQYF
cdr3_nt: TGTGCCAGCAGCTTAGGATTCCCGACAGGGACCAAAACGTACGAGCAGTACTTC

clone_size: .
d_call: .
v_call: TRBV19
j_call: TRBJ1-1
cdr3_aa: CATSVGRGNTEAFF
cdr3_nt: TGTGCCACCTCTGTAGGGAGGGGGAACACTGAAGCTTTCTTT

clone_size: .
d_call: TRBD1
v_call: TRBV2
j_call: TRBJ1-1
cdr3_aa: CASSERTGDNEAFF
cdr3_nt: TGTGCCAGCAGCGAACGGACAGGGGATAATGAAGCTTTCTTT